The 3 T cell receptor beta chains listed next were all sequenced from one sample in a study of blood T cells in healthy people across ages. Primed by a sample-barcoded 5' primer and a J-beta primer mix, a second PCR proceeded for 7 to 11 cycles. Each CDR3 protein is one row after TCRdb ran MiXCR on the 5' RACE reads. The profile shows over a million distinct CDR3 sequences, under 45% of them singletons. The specimen was blood. These receptors were taken from a woman aged 55-70 years in good health.

J is TRBJ2-5 and V is TRBV20-1, with 12 bases identical to TRBD2. V gave up 6 bases and J gave up 11 bases; unmatched junction bases: 13. Germline assignment: CDR1 DFQATT and CDR2 SNEGSKA (reference sequence). The CDR3 is made up of 14 amino acids. As DNA, the CDR3 is TGCAGTGCCAGTCCGGCTGGACTAGCGGGGACTCAGTACTTC. It is translated as CSASPAGLAGTQYF.

The chain recombines TRBV7-9 with TRBJ2-6; the match to TRBD1 covers 8 bases. The germline gives CDR1 SEHNR, CDR2 FQNEAQ (reference sequence). CDR3 length: 18 residues. The V and J ends lost 4 bases and 1 base, in that order; junction bases with no gene match: 9. CDR3 sequence reads: CASSSYRDRPSGANVLTF. The CDR3, as DNA: TGTGCCAGCAGCTCCTACCGGGACAGGCCATCTGGGGCCAACGTCCTGACTTTC.

The chain is built from TRBV11-2 and TRBJ1-6; D not resolved. Trimming removed 8 bases at V and 5 bases at J, with 19 bases between. The length of the CDR3 is 16 residues. The germline V gene encodes CDR1 SGHAT and CDR2 FQNNGV. For the CDR3, the DNA is TGTGCCAGCGCTTTGGCTCCTTATTCGGATAATTCACCCCTCCACTTT. This encodes CASALAPYSDNSPLHF.